These 25 T cell receptor beta chains share one sample of origin, sequenced in a study of T cell responses to AZD1222 COVID-19 vaccine. The repertoire was sequenced with immunoSEQ multiplex PCR; TCRdb's copy has only in-frame clones and lacks some. This table holds some 100,000 clones, roughly nine tenths found once. The sequences come from peripheral blood, collected on day 0 of AZD1222 vaccination. Receptor source: an adult in good health.

This chain joins TRBV19 and TRBJ1-1; 7 bases are shared with TRBD1. The germline CDR1 and CDR2 sequences are LNHDA and SQIVND (reference sequence). J was trimmed by 0 bases and V by 5 bases; bases with no gene match: 18. The CDR3 totals 19 residues. The CDR3 region is CASSPWTGEILLMNTEAFF. The CDR3 DNA reads as TGTGCCAGTAGTCCCTGGACAGGAGAGATCCTCCTCATGAACACTGAAGCTTTCTTT.

The rearrangement links TRBV6-5 to TRBJ2-3, with D perhaps TRBD1 or TRBD2 (5 bases each). Germline V CDR1 and CDR2: MNHEY, SVGAGI. With 6 bases removed from V and 5 bases from J, the gap between germline ends came to 9 bases. The CDR3 loop spans 12 amino acids. The CDR3 spells CASRSGGDTQYF. The CDR3 coding sequence is TGTGCCAGCAGGAGTGGGGGAGATACGCAGTATTTT.

This chain links TRBV3-1 (or the pseudogene TRBV3-2) with TRBJ2-3, with D possibly TRBD2 on 5 matching bases. This CDR3 spans 17 amino acids. Trimming took 5 bases from V and 4 from J, leaving 22 bases between them. Germline assignment: CDR1 LGHDT and CDR2 YNNKEL (reference sequence). The CDR3 DNA follows: TGTGCCAGCAGCACTCAACTAGTACCAGATGGAGCAGATACGCAGTATTTT. It codes for CASSTQLVPDGADTQYF.

This clone was detected only a few times. This sequence joins TRBV10-3 and TRBJ2-5; 9 nucleotides line up with TRBD2. This CDR3 has 19 amino acids. CDR1 ENHRY and CDR2 SYGVKD come from the germline V gene. Trimming took 4 bases from V and 0 from J; bases not matched to a gene: 15. CDR3 DNA sequence: TGTGCCATCAGTGCAAGTAGCGGGGGACCAGGGGGGTACCAAGAGACCCAGTACTTC. The encoded protein is CAISASSGGPGGYQETQYF.

The chain joins TRBV30 to TRBJ1-5; TRBD1 agrees at 9 bases. The length of the CDR3 is 14 residues. CDR1 and CDR2 from the germline V gene are GTSNPN and SVGIG (reference sequence). With V trimmed by 2 bases and J by 6 bases, 5 bases remained unmatched. The CDR3 DNA is TGTGCCTGGAGTTACGGGACAGGGCCTCAGCCCCAGCATTTT. Translated: CAWSYGTGPQPQHF.

The chain uses TRBV5-1 and TRBJ2-1; 8 bases line up with TRBD2. J lost 6 bases, V lost 0 bases, and 8 bases had no gene match. The germline V gene encodes CDR1 SGHRS and CDR2 YFSETQ. CDR3 length: 16 amino acids. CDR3 residues: CASSLVAGGSGNEQFF. DNA of the CDR3: TGCGCCAGCAGCTTGGTTGCGGGAGGAAGTGGCAATGAGCAGTTCTTC.

The genes are TRBV6-5 and TRBJ1-4; D perhaps matches TRBD1 (5 bases). Between the trimmed V and J ends, which lost 7 bases and 3 bases, there was a span of 12 bases. The CDR3 loop spans 14 amino acids. Germline V CDR1 and CDR2: MNHEY, SVGAGI. The CDR3 DNA follows: TGTGCCAGCAAAAGGGGCCCCTCTAATGAAAAACTGTTTTTT. It yields the protein CASKRGPSNEKLFF.

Judged by abundance, this clone is medium-sized. The V gene is TRBV19, the J gene TRBJ2-7; D uncertain. Germline V gene sequence: CDR1 LNHDA, CDR2 SQIVND (reference sequence). Trimming left V 5 bases short and J 0 bases short, with 11 bases between. The CDR3 spans 14 residues. The CDR3 sequence: CASSPPESSYEQYF. The CDR3 bases are TGTGCCAGTAGTCCCCCAGAGAGCTCCTACGAGCAGTACTTC.

This chain links TRBV18 with TRBJ2-1; D uncertain. CDR1 KGHSH and CDR2 LQKENI come from the germline V gene. V was shortened by 4 bases and J by 6 bases, with 7 bases between the two germline ends. The CDR3 runs to 12 residues. The CDR3: CASSRRINEQFF. DNA of the CDR3: TGTGCCAGCTCACGTCGGATCAATGAGCAGTTCTTC.

The genes are TRBV6-5 and TRBJ2-7, with D unclear. Germline CDR1 is MNHEY and CDR2 is SVGAGI. The CDR3 is 14 residues long. Trimming shortened V by 2 bases and J by 0 bases, and 8 bases separated the two germline ends. CDR3 protein: CASSYDGASYEQYF. The CDR3, as DNA: TGTGCCAGCAGTTACGACGGAGCCTCCTACGAGCAGTACTTC.

The V call is TRBV4-1, the J call TRBJ2-5; D is tentatively TRBD1 or TRBD2 (5 bases each). Germline CDR1 MGHRA, CDR2 YSYEKL. V was pared by 5 bases and J by 3 bases, with 13 bases between. The CDR3 consists of 14 residues. Here the CDR3 reads CASSGTQGKETQYF. The CDR3 nucleotides read TGCGCCAGCAGCGGGACCCAGGGAAAAGAGACCCAGTACTTC.

Remarks on this clone: Other DNA sequences of this sample code for an identical CDR3. This sequence joins TRBV30 and TRBJ1-5, with 7 bases fitting TRBD1. The CDR3 runs 13 residues. Trimming removed 3 bases from V and 2 bases from J; junction bases left unmatched: 1. Germline CDR1 and CDR2: GTSNPN and SVGIG (reference sequence). For the CDR3, the DNA is TGTGCCTGGAGCGGACAGGGCAATCAGCCCCAGCATTTT. Translated: CAWSGQGNQPQHF.

V usage is TRBV18 and J usage is TRBJ1-1, with D perhaps TRBD1 (5 bases). The CDR3 runs 14 residues. The germline gives CDR1 KGHSH, CDR2 LQKENI. With 2 bases removed from V and 5 bases from J, the gap between germline ends came to 12 bases. CDR3 region: CASSPMGEGTEAFF. Here the CDR3 DNA reads TGTGCCAGCTCACCAATGGGTGAGGGGACTGAAGCTTTCTTT.

The gene calls are TRBV5-1 and TRBJ1-2, with D unclear. Germline CDR1 and CDR2: SGHRS and YFSETQ. The CDR3 extends over 16 amino acids. Between the trimmed V and J ends, which lost 3 bases and 4 bases, there was a span of 19 bases. The CDR3 loop reads CASSSGGLRGGYGYTF. The CDR3, as DNA: TGCGCCAGCAGCTCGGGCGGGCTACGTGGAGGCTATGGCTACACCTTC.

The gene calls are TRBV4-2 and TRBJ2-5; 10 bases are a match to TRBD1. Per the germline V gene, CDR1 is LGHNA and CDR2 is YNFKEQ. This CDR3 has 14 amino acids. The V segment lost 3 bases and the J segment 3 bases; nucleotides outside the gene matches: 1. The CDR3 loop reads CASSQGQGKETQYF. The CDR3 DNA reads as TGTGCCAGCAGCCAGGGACAGGGGAAAGAGACCCAGTACTTC.

The chain combines TRBV3-1 (or the pseudogene TRBV3-2) with TRBJ1-5; the D gene is possibly TRBD1 (5 bases). Germline V gene data show CDR1 as LGHDT and CDR2 as YNNKEL (reference sequence). This CDR3 contains 20 residues. Trimming cost V 1 base and J 0 bases, with 22 bases left between them. Here the CDR3 reads CASSQVGQGPSPYSNQPQHF. The CDR3 coding sequence is TGTGCCAGCAGCCAAGTAGGGCAGGGACCGTCCCCCTATAGCAATCAGCCCCAGCATTTT.

The rearrangement links TRBV5-1 to TRBJ2-1, with 7 bases fitting TRBD2. V gave up 0 bases and J gave up 12 bases; unmatched junction bases: 9. CDR3 length equals 14 residues. Germline-derived CDR1 and CDR2 are SGHRS and YFSETQ. CDR3 nucleotides: TGCGCCAGCAGCTTGGTCGGGGGAGGGGAAGGGCAGTTCTTC. It encodes CASSLVGGGEGQFF.

This sequence joins TRBV4-3 and TRBJ2-5; a weak D match, TRBD2 (7 bases). CDR1 and CDR2 (germline): LGHNA, YSLEER. The CDR3 runs to 17 residues. The ends were cut back, 1 base at V and 2 bases at J, with 17 bases in the middle. DNA of the CDR3: TGCGCCAGCAGCCAAGGCCTCCGGGGGGCCGTACAAGAGACCCAGTACTTC. Protein product: CASSQGLRGAVQETQYF.

The genes are TRBV2 and TRBJ2-7; 8 positions match TRBD2. CDR3 size: 15 residues. V lost 5 bases and J lost 0; bases outside the gene matches: 6. Germline V CDR1 and CDR2: SNHLY, FYNNEI. DNA of the CDR3: TGTGCCAGCAGTATTACTAGCGGCTACTCCTACGAGCAGTACTTC. It encodes CASSITSGYSYEQYF.

The chain uses TRBV19 and TRBJ1-6; no clear D gene. V gave up 3 bases and J gave up 9 bases, with 9 bases separating them. Germline V gene data show CDR1 as LNHDA and CDR2 as SQIVND (reference sequence). This CDR3 is 13 amino acids long. Here the CDR3 DNA reads TGTGCCAGTAGTATGGGAAGGATTTCACCCCTCCACTTT. Amino acid sequence: CASSMGRISPLHF.

V and J are TRBV29-1 and TRBJ2-5; 7 bases line up with TRBD1. Looked up from germline, CDR1 is SQVTM and CDR2 is ANQGSEA. The CDR3 is made up of 12 amino acids. The trim removed 7 bases at V and 5 bases at J, leaving 7 bases unmatched. The CDR3 nucleotides are TGCAGCGCCGCCGAGGGGGCTGAGACCCAGTACTTC. It yields the protein CSAAEGAETQYF.

The rearrangement joins TRBV5-1 to TRBJ2-2; no clear D gene. The CDR3 length is 14 residues. V dropped 0 bases and J dropped 3 bases, with 6 bases sitting between them. The germline CDR1 and CDR2 sequences are SGHRS and YFSETQ. This CDR3 reads CASSLGPYTGELFF. The CDR3 DNA is TGCGCCAGCAGCTTGGGGCCGTACACCGGGGAGCTGTTTTTT.

The rearrangement uses TRBV12-3 or TRBV12-4 and TRBJ2-1, with TRBD1 matching over 9 bases. V was clipped by 4 bases and J by 6 bases; unmatched bases: 1. The CDR3 is made up of 13 amino acids. The CDR3 DNA is TGTGCCAGCAGTTCGACAGGGGGCAATGAGCAGTTCTTC. Encoded protein: CASSSTGGNEQFF.

This chain joins TRBV4-1 and TRBJ1-1, with D perhaps matching TRBD1 (5 bases). The CDR3 totals 15 residues. Trimming pared 2 bases from V and 1 base from J, leaving 11 bases between. Germline V gene sequence: CDR1 MGHRA, CDR2 YSYEKL. The CDR3 DNA reads as TGCGCCAGCAGCCAATACCGGGACCGGAACACTGAAGCTTTCTTT. This translates into CASSQYRDRNTEAFF.

The chain uses TRBV21-1 and TRBJ1-1. TRBV21-1 is a pseudogene. The length of the CDR3 is 15 residues. This CDR3 is CASSPQEGGHTEAFF. CDR3 nucleotide sequence: TGTGCCAGCAGTCCCCAGGAGGGTGGTCACACTGAAGCTTTCTTT.